The sequence of this T cell receptor (beta chain) was determined in a study of blood T cell repertoires in COVID-19. About the study: Researchers got acute and convalescent COVID-19 samples from the United States, Italy and Spain. The cDNA or gDNA used as material had been derived from T cells, B-cell-depleted T cells, or PBMCs.

Germline CDR1 SGHRS, CDR2 YFSETQ. The CDR3 consists of 14 residues. Unmatched junction bases numbered 5, after V lost 4 bases and J lost 2 bases. Authors' data handling: The assay estimated nucleated cells by amplifying reference gene primers. Libraries were prepared by immunoSEQ multiplex PCR; TCRdb keeps only in-frame clonotypes and omits some of them. For V, J and clone size, that table is used; D and trimming come from the DNA. The repertoire holds tens of thousands of clones, around 89% seen once, with approximately 7.6% in the top ten. This TCR came from a woman aged 55-70 years with active COVID-19. The sample consisted of peripheral blood. The gene calls are TRBV5-1 and TRBJ1-1, with TRBD1 identical over 7 bases. CDR3 sequence: CASSAGTVNTEAFF. In nucleotides, the CDR3 is TGCGCCAGCAGCGCCGGGACAGTAAACACTGAAGCTTTCTTT.